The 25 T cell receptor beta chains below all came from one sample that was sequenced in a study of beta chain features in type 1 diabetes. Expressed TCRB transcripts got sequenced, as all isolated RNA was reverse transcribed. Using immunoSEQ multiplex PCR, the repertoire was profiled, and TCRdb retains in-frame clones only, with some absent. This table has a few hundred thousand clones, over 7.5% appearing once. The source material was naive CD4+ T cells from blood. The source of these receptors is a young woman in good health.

In nucleotides, the CDR3 is TGTGCCAGTAGCGGAACAGGGGCGACGGCGTATGGCTACACCTTC. The encoded protein is CASSGTGATAYGYTF. This sequence joins TRBV19 and TRBJ1-2; 7 positions agree with TRBD1. This CDR3 is built from 15 residues. With V trimmed by 6 bases and J by 5 bases, 12 bases remained unmatched. Germline assignment: CDR1 LNHDA and CDR2 SQIVND (reference sequence). The full variable domain, its missing parts supplied by reference TRBV19 and TRBJ1-2, is DGGITQSPKYLFRKEGQNVTLSCEQNLNHDAMYWYRQDPGQGLRLIYYSQIVNDFQKGDIAEGYSVSREKKESFPLTVTSAQKNPTAFYLCASSGTGATAYGYTFGSGTRLTVV.

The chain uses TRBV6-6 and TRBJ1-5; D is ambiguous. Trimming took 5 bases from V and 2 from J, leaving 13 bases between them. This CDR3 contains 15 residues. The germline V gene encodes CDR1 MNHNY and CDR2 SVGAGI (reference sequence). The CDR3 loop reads CASSATAGGNQPQHF. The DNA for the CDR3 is TGTGCCAGCAGTGCAACCGCGGGAGGCAATCAGCCCCAGCATTTT.

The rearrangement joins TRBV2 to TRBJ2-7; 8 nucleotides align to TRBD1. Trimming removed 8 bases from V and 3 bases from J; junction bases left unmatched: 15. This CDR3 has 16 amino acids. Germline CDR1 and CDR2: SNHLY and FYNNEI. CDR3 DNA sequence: TGTGCCAGCTACCCCCTCGGCACAGGGGGAAACTACGAGCAGTACTTC. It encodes CASYPLGTGGNYEQYF.

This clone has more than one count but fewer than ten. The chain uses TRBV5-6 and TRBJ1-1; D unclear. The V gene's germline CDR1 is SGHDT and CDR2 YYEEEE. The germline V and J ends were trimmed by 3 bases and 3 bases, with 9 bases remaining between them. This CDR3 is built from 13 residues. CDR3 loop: CASSYVVDTEAFF. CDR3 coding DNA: TGTGCCAGCAGCTATGTAGTGGACACTGAAGCTTTCTTT.

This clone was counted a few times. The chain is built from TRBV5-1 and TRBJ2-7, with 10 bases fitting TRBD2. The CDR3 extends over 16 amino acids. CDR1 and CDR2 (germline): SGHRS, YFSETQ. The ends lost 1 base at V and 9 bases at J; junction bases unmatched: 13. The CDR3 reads CASSLSSGTSVPVQYF. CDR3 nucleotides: TGCGCCAGCAGCTTGTCTTCCGGGACTAGCGTCCCTGTGCAGTACTTC.

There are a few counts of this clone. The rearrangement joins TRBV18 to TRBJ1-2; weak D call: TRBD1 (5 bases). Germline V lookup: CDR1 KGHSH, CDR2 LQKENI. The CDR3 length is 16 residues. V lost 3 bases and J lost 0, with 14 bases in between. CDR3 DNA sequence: TGTGCCAGCTCACCTCTCTGGGGGGAACCTAACTATGGCTACACCTTC. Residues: CASSPLWGEPNYGYTF.

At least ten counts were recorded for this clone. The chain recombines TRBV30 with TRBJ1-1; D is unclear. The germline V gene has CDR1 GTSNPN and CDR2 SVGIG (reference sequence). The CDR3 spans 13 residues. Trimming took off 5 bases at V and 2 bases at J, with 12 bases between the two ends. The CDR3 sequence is CAWGLGGNTEAFF. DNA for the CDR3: TGTGCCTGGGGACTCGGAGGCAACACTGAAGCTTTCTTT.

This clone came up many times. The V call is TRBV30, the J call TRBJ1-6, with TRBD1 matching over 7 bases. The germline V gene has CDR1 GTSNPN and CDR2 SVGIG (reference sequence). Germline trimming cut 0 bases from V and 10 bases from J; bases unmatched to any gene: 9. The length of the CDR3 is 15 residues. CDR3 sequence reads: CAWSVHRGQQSPLHF. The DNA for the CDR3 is TGTGCCTGGAGTGTACACAGGGGCCAACAATCACCCCTCCACTTT.

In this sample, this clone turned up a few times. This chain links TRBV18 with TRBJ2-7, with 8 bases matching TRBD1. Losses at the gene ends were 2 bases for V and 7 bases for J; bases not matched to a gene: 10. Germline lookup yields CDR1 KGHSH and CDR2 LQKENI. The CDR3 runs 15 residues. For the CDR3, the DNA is TGTGCCAGCTCACCAAGACAGGGGAAGGCGGAAGAGCAGTACTTC. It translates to CASSPRQGKAEEQYF.

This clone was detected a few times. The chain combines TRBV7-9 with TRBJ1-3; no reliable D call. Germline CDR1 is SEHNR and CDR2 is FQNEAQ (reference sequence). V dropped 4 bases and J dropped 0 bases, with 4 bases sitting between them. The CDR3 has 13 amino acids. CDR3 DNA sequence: TGTGCCAGCAGCTCGAGCTCTGGAAACACCATATATTTT. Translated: CASSSSSGNTIYF.

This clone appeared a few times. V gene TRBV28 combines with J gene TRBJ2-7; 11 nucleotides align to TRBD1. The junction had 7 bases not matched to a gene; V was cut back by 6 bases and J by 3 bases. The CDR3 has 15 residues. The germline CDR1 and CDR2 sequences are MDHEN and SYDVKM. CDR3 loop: CASSQGQGAVYEQYF. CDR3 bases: TGTGCCAGCAGCCAAGGACAGGGGGCGGTCTACGAGCAGTACTTC.

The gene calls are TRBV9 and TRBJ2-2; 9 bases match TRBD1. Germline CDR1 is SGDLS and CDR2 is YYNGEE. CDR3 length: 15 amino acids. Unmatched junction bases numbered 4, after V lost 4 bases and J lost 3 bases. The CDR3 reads CASSPGDRDTGELFF. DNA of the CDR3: TGTGCCAGCAGCCCAGGGGACAGGGACACCGGGGAGCTGTTTTTT.

CDR3 sequence: CASSVGILAGTNEQFF. The CDR3 DNA reads TGTGCCAGCAGCGTAGGTATCCTAGCGGGGACTAATGAGCAGTTCTTC. This chain links TRBV9 with TRBJ2-1; TRBD2 matches 9 bases. V shed 0 bases and J 7 bases; nucleotides not matched to a gene: 8. Germline values: CDR1 SGDLS, CDR2 YYNGEE. CDR3 length: 16 amino acids.

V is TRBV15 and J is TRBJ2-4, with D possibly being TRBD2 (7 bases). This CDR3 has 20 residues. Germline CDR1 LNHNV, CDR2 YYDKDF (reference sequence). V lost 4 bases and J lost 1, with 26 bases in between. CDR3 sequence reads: CATSKLLGRGARTAKNIQYF. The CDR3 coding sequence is TGTGCCACCAGCAAGCTTTTAGGTCGGGGGGCCAGAACGGCCAAAAACATTCAGTACTTC.

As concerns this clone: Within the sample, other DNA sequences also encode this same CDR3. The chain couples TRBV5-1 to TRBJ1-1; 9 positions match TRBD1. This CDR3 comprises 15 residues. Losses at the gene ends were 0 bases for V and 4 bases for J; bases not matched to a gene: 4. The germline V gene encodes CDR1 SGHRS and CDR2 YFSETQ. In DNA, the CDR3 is TGCGCCAGCAGCTTGGAGGGACAGGGCCTCACTGAAGCTTTCTTT. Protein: CASSLEGQGLTEAFF.

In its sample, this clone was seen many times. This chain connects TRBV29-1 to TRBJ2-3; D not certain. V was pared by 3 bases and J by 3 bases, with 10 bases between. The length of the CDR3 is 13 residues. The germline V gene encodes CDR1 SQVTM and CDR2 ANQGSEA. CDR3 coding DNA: TGCAGCGTTGAGCCGGCGACAACAGATACGCAGTATTTT. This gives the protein CSVEPATTDTQYF.

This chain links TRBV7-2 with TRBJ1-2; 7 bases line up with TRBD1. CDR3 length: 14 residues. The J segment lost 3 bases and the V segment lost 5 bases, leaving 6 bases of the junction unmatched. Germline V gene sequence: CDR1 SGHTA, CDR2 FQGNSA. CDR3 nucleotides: TGTGCCAGCAGCCCCGGGGACAGACACTATGGCTACACCTTC. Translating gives CASSPGDRHYGYTF.

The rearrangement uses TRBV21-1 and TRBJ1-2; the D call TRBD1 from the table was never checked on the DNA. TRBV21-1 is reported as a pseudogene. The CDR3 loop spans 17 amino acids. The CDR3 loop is CASSKPSGARVYYGYTF. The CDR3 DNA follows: TGTGCCAGCAGCAAACCGTCAGGGGCGCGGGTGTACTATGGCTACACCTTC.

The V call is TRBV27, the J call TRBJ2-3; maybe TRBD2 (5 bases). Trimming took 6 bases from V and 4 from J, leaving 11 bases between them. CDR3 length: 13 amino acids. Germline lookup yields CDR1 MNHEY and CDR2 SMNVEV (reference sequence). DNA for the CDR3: TGTGCCAGCAGGGGAGTTGATTCAGATACGCAGTATTTT. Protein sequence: CASRGVDSDTQYF.

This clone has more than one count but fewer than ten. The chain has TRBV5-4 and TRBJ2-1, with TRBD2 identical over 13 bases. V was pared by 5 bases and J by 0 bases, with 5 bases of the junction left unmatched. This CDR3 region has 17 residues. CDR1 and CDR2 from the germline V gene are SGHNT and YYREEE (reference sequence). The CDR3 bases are TGTGCCAGCAGGCGGGGACTAGCGGGGAGCTCCTACAATGAGCAGTTCTTC. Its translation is CASRRGLAGSSYNEQFF.

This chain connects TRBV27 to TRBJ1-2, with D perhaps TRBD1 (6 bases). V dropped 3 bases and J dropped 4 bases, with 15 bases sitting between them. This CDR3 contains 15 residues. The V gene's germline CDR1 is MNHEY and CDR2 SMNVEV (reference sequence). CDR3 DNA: TGTGCCAGCAGTTTGGGGGCCGGGGACGCCTATGGCTACACCTTC. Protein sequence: CASSLGAGDAYGYTF.

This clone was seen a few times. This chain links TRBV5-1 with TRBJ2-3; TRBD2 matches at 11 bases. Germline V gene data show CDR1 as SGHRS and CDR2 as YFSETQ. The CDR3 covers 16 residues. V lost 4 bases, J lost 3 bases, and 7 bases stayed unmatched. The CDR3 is CASSGSWTSGTDTQYF. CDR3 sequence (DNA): TGCGCCAGCAGCGGATCCTGGACTAGCGGGACAGATACGCAGTATTTT.

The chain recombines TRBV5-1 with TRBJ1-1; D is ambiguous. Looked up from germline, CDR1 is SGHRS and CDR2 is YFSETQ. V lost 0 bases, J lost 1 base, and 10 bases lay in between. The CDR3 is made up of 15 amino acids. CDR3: CASSLGPAANTEAFF. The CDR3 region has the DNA TGCGCCAGCAGCTTGGGTCCAGCGGCGAACACTGAAGCTTTCTTT.

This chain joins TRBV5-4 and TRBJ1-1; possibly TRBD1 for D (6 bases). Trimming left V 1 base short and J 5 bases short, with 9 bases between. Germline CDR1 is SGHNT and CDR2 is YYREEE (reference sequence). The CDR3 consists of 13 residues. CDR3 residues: CASSLYGQTEAFF. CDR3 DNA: TGTGCCAGCAGCTTGTACGGACAGACTGAAGCTTTCTTT.

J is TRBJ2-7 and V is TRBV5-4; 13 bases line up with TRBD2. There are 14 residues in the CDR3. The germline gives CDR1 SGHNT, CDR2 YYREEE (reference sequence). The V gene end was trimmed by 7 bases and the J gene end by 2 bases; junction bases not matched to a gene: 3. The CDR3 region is CASGTSGTPYEQYF. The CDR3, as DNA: TGTGCCAGCGGGACTAGCGGGACACCCTACGAGCAGTACTTC. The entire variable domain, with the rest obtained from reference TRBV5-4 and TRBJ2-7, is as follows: ETGVTQSPTHLIKTRGQQVTLRCSSQSGHNTVSWYQQALGQGPQFIFQYYREEENGRGNFPPRFSGLQFPNYSSELNVNALELDDSALYLCASGTSGTPYEQYFGPGTRLTVT.